This T cell receptor beta chain was identified in a study of metastatic and nonmetastatic thyroid tumors. This CDR3 comprises 14 residues. Unmatched junction bases numbered 11, after V lost 2 bases and J lost 11 bases. The germline V gene has CDR1 MDHEN and CDR2 SYDVKM. Prior to thyroid surgery, none of the patients had received any treatment. Turning to this clone: A read error may be the cause here, since a much bigger clone is one base away. In the same sample, other DNA sequences code for this CDR3.

TCRdb re-clonotyped the PCR reads through MiXCR. Of over 20,000 clones in the sample, roughly 28% were seen once. The V call is TRBV28, the J call TRBJ2-5; 7 bases line up with TRBD2. This clonotype was obtained from a male donor with papillary thyroid cancer or a benign thyroid nodule (not recorded which). Some clones in this sample may be carry-over from other donors' samples. The sequenced material came from tumor tissue. The CDR3 bases are TGTGCCAGCAGTTTAGGTCTGACAGCGGGGACTCAGTACTTC. It specifies CASSLGLTAGTQYF.